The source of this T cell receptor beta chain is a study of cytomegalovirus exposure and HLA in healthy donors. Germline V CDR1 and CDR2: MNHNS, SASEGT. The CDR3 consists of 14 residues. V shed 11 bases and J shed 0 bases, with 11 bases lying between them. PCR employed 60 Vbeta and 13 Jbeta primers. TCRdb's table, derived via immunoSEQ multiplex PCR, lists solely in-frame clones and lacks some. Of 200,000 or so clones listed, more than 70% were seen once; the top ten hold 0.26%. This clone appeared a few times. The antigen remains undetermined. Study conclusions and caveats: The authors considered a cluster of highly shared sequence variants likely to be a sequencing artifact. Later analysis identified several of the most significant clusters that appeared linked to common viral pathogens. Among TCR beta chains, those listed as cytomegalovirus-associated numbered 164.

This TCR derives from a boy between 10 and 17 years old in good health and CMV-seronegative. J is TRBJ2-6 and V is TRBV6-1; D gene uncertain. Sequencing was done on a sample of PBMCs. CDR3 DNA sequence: TGTGCCGCGAGTCAACTCTCTGGGGCCAACGTCCTGACTTTC. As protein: CAASQLSGANVLTF.